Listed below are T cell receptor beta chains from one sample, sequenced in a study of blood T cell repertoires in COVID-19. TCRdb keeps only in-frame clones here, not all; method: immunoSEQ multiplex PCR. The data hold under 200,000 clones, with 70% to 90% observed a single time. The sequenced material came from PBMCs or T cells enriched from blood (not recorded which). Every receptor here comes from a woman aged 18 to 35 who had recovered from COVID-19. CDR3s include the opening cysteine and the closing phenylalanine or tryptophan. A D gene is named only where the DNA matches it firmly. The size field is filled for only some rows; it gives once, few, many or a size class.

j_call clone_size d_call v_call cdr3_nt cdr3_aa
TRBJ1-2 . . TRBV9 TGTGCCAGCAGCGAGAGAGGTCACAACTATGGCTACACCTTC CASSERGHNYGYTF
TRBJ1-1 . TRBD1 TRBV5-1 TGCGCCAGCAGCCCGACCGGGACAGGAGTGAACACTGAAGCTTTCTTT CASSPTGTGVNTEAFF
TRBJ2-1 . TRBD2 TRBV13 TGTGCCAGCAGCTCCCGGACTAGCGGGGGGGCTTGGTCCTACAATGAGCAGTTCTTC CASSSRTSGGAWSYNEQFF
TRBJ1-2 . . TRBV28 TGTGCCAGCAGTCCCATGGGCAGGGGAAACTATGGCTACACCTTC CASSPMGRGNYGYTF
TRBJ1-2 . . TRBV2 TGTGCCAGCAGCGACGCCAGGGGACGGCCCGAATTCCCAGGGACCTTC CASSDARGRPEFPGTF
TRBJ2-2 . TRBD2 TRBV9 TGTGCCAGCAGCGCCGTAGCGGGGGCGTGGACCGGGGAGCTGTTTTTT CASSAVAGAWTGELFF
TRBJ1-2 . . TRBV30 TGTGCCTGGACAGAGGGCTTTGGCTACACCTTC CAWTEGFGYTF
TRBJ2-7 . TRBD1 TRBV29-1 TGCAGCGGTGGGACAGTTCAGGGCTACGAGCAGTACTTC CSGGTVQGYEQYF
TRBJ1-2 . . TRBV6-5 TGTGCCAGCAAAAAAAGAGGGTCCTATGGCTACACCTTC CASKKRGSYGYTF
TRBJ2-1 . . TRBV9 TGTGCCAGCAGCGGGATGACATTTCATAATGAGCAGTTCTTC CASSGMTFHNEQFF
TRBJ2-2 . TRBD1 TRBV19 TGTGCCAGTAGTATACAGGGGGCTACCGGGGAGCTGTTTTTT CASSIQGATGELFF
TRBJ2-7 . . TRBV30 TGTGCCTGGAACCTCCGGGCAGGAGGGGAGCAGTACTTC CAWNLRAGGEQYF
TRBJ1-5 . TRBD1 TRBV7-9 TGTGCCAGCAGCCAACAGGGGTTTGGCAATCAGCCCCAGCATTTT CASSQQGFGNQPQHF
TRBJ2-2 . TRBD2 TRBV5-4 TGTGCCAGCAGCTTCCCTAGCGGGGGGGGCGGGGAGCTGTTTTTT CASSFPSGGGGELFF
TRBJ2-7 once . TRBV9 TGTGCCAGCAGCCCTCAGACAGGAGTGTATAAGAACGAGCAGTACTTC CASSPQTGVYKNEQYF
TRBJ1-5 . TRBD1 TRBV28 TGTGCCGGGTCCTACGGGACAGGGTATAGCAATCAGCCCCAGCATTTT CAGSYGTGYSNQPQHF